One sample yielded the 28 T cell receptor beta chains listed below, sequenced in a study of blood T cell repertoires in COVID-19. This table comes from immunoSEQ multiplex PCR, and its TCRdb copy is limited to in-frame clones, with some not included. This sample carries roughly 350,000 clones, 75% to 90% of them seen once, and the ten largest clones take about 6%. Sequenced input: peripheral blood. These receptors all stem from a woman aged 50 to 65 with COVID-19, enrolled during active disease.

This clone turned up a few times. This rearrangement joins TRBV9 to TRBJ2-7; D perhaps matches TRBD2 (5 bases). Germline assignment: CDR1 SGDLS and CDR2 YYNGEE. The ends were cut back, 4 bases at V and 1 base at J, with 15 bases in the middle. The CDR3 is 15 residues long. CDR3 residues: CASSPRGAESYEQYF. CDR3 nucleotides: TGTGCCAGCAGCCCCAGAGGAGCGGAGTCCTACGAGCAGTACTTC. Together with reference TRBV9 and TRBJ2-7, the CDR3 gives the full variable domain: DSGVTQTPKHLITATGQRVTLRCSPRSGDLSVYWYQQSLDQGLQFLIQYYNGEERAKGNILERFSAQQFPDLHSELNLSSLELGDSALYFCASSPRGAESYEQYFGPGTRLTVT.

This sequence joins TRBV7-9 and TRBJ2-1; D uncertain. The CDR3 totals 15 residues. CDR1 is SEHNR and CDR2 is FQNEAQ in the germline V gene (reference sequence). The V and J ends lost 1 base and 4 bases respectively, with 11 bases between them. CDR3 residues: CASSLGRTGYNEQFF. The DNA for the CDR3 is TGTGCCAGCAGCTTAGGTAGAACGGGTTACAATGAGCAGTTCTTC.

The chain carries TRBV7-9 and TRBJ2-7; 8 bases are a match to TRBD2. Losses at the gene ends were 1 base for V and 5 bases for J; bases not matched to a gene: 4. Germline CDR1 reads SEHNR; CDR2 reads FQNEAQ (reference sequence). The CDR3 is 14 amino acids. The CDR3 nucleotides read TGTGCCAGCAGCTTAGACCTAGCGGGCCACGAGCAGTACTTC. As protein: CASSLDLAGHEQYF.

In this sample, this clone turned up once. The chain links TRBV6-5 to TRBJ2-7; D is unclear. The germline V and J ends were trimmed by 8 bases and 1 base, with 15 bases remaining between them. The germline V gene encodes CDR1 MNHEY and CDR2 SVGAGI. This CDR3 comprises 14 residues. This chain's CDR3 is CASVHSSRSYEQYF. In DNA form, the CDR3 reads TGTGCCAGCGTCCACTCGAGCAGGTCCTACGAGCAGTACTTC.

The chain is built from TRBV5-1 and TRBJ1-1, with a possible D match to TRBD1 (5 bases). CDR3 length: 14 residues. The V and J ends lost 3 bases and 2 bases respectively, with 11 bases between them. In germline, CDR1 is SGHRS, CDR2 YFSETQ. CDR3 loop: CASSSPGDNTEAFF. CDR3 nucleotides: TGCGCCAGCAGCTCTCCGGGGGATAACACTGAAGCTTTCTTT.

This chain uses TRBV4-1 with TRBJ2-5; tentative D call: TRBD2 (5 bases). Trimming took off 2 bases at V and 9 bases at J, with 19 bases between the two ends. This CDR3 contains 15 residues. The germline V gene has CDR1 MGHRA and CDR2 YSYEKL. The CDR3 sequence: CASSQWTENSPAQYF. For the CDR3, the DNA is TGCGCCAGCAGCCAATGGACTGAAAACTCCCCGGCCCAGTACTTC.

Note on this clone: The sample contains more than one DNA sequence encoding this CDR3. This chain connects TRBV3-1 (or the pseudogene TRBV3-2) to TRBJ2-7; 7 nucleotides agree with TRBD2. This CDR3 comprises 13 residues. V dropped 4 bases and J dropped 4; count of bases not matched to a gene: 4. In germline, CDR1 is LGHDT, CDR2 YNNKEL (reference sequence). Here the CDR3 DNA reads TGTGCCAGCAGCCGACTAGCTGATTACGAGCAGTACTTC. Translation gives CASSRLADYEQYF.

This clone was counted a single time. This chain joins TRBV7-9 and TRBJ2-3; the match to TRBD2 covers 7 bases. There are 16 residues in the CDR3. Germline V lookup: CDR1 SEHNR, CDR2 FQNEAQ (reference sequence). Trimming at V came to 2 bases and at J to 1 base, leaving 6 bases not matched to a gene. The CDR3 sequence: CASSLRAGVGTDTQYF. The CDR3 nucleotides are TGTGCCAGCAGCTTAAGGGCGGGAGTCGGCACAGATACGCAGTATTTT.

This clone was counted a single time. The J gene is TRBJ2-3, the V gene TRBV5-4; D unresolved. The CDR3 has 13 residues. Per the germline V gene, CDR1 is SGHNT and CDR2 is YYREEE (reference sequence). Trimming removed 1 base from V and 4 bases from J, with 7 bases in between. Here the CDR3 reads CASSLSMADTQYF. DNA for the CDR3: TGTGCCAGCAGCTTGTCTATGGCAGATACGCAGTATTTT.

The chain links TRBV28 to TRBJ1-1; TRBD1 matches at 9 bases. The CDR3 is made up of 18 amino acids. Germline CDR1 reads MDHEN; CDR2 reads SYDVKM. V lost 3 bases and J lost 0; bases outside the gene matches: 11. CDR3 sequence: CASSFIPGQGFMNTEAFF. Here the CDR3 DNA reads TGTGCCAGCAGTTTTATCCCGGGACAGGGATTCATGAACACTGAAGCTTTCTTT.

The rearrangement joins TRBV6-1 to TRBJ1-5, with D possibly matching TRBD1 (6 bases). The CDR3 contains 15 residues. The germline V gene encodes CDR1 MNHNS and CDR2 SASEGT. V lost 0 bases, J lost 0 bases, and 6 bases lay in between. The CDR3 protein is CASSEAGGSNQPQHF. CDR3 bases: TGTGCCAGCAGTGAAGCAGGGGGTAGCAATCAGCCCCAGCATTTT.

The rearrangement uses TRBV7-9 and TRBJ2-2, with 12 nucleotides matching TRBD2. Germline V gene data show CDR1 as SEHNR and CDR2 as FQNEAQ (reference sequence). The CDR3 extends over 15 amino acids. V trimming: 4 bases; J trimming: 5 bases; junction bases outside the gene matches: 2. The CDR3: CASSYLAGGTGELFF. The CDR3 bases are TGTGCCAGCAGCTATCTAGCGGGAGGGACCGGGGAGCTGTTTTTT.

In regard to this clone: This sample includes further DNA sequences coding for the same CDR3. This chain connects TRBV11-3 to TRBJ2-7; D may be TRBD2 (5 bases). From germline, CDR1 is SGHNT and CDR2 YENEEA. This CDR3 has 14 residues. The V end lost 5 bases, the J end lost 0 bases, and 11 bases lay between the germline ends. The CDR3 bases are TGTGCCAGCAGCGACGGGGTAATCTCCTACGAGCAGTACTTC. This sequence encodes CASSDGVISYEQYF. Drawing the rest from reference TRBV11-3 and TRBJ2-7, the complete variable domain is EAGVVQSPRYKIIEKKQPVAFWCNPISGHNTLYWYLQNLGQGPELLIRYENEEAVDDSQLPKDRFSAERLKGVDSTLKIQPAELGDSAVYLCASSDGVISYEQYFGPGTRLTVT.

The chain uses TRBV18 and TRBJ1-1; D might be TRBD1 (6 bases). This CDR3 region has 14 residues. V lost 0 bases and J lost 4, with 9 bases in between. The germline V gene encodes CDR1 KGHSH and CDR2 LQKENI. The CDR3 DNA follows: TGTGCCAGCTCACCACCAGGGGGGGGCACTGAAGCTTTCTTT. It codes for CASSPPGGGTEAFF. Full variable domain (rest looked up from reference TRBV18 and TRBJ1-1): NAGVMQNPRHLVRRRGQEARLRCSPMKGHSHVYWYRQLPEEGLKFMVYLQKENIIDESGMPKERFSAEFPKEGPSILRIQQVVRGDSAAYFCASSPPGGGTEAFFGQGTRLTVV.

The CDR3 DNA is TGTGCCAGGCGCCCCGGGTACTCTGGAAACACCATATATTTT. This translates into CARRPGYSGNTIYF. This chain joins TRBV21-1 and TRBJ1-3. TRBV21-1 is marked as a pseudogene. The CDR3 runs to 14 residues.

V gene TRBV24-1 combines with J gene TRBJ2-7; possibly TRBD2 for D (6 bases). Trimming took 4 bases from V and 6 from J, leaving 12 bases between them. The CDR3 sequence is 13 residues long. Germline loops: CDR1 KGHDR, CDR2 SFDVKD. The CDR3 bases are TGTGCCACCAGTGAATGGGGGGTTGGCGAGCAGTACTTC. Its translation is CATSEWGVGEQYF.

The chain links TRBV6-1 to TRBJ1-6; no firm D call. The germline CDR1 and CDR2 sequences are MNHNS and SASEGT. V lost 0 bases and J lost 8, with 8 bases in between. The CDR3 loop spans 14 amino acids. The CDR3 loop is CASSEAMGDSPLHF. DNA for the CDR3: TGTGCCAGCAGTGAAGCGATGGGCGATTCACCCCTCCACTTT.

The chain recombines TRBV6-5 with TRBJ2-4; D may be TRBD1 (5 bases). Trimming took 0 bases from V and 0 from J, leaving 9 bases between them. The CDR3 is 16 residues long. CDR1 is MNHEY and CDR2 is SVGAGI in the germline V gene. The CDR3 DNA is TGTGCCAGCAGTTACTCGAGACAGAGAGCCAAAAACATTCAGTACTTC. Translated: CASSYSRQRAKNIQYF.

The chain employs TRBV3-1 (or the pseudogene TRBV3-2) and TRBJ1-2; 9 bases line up with TRBD1. V trimming: 3 bases; J trimming: 8 bases; junction bases outside the gene matches: 10. This CDR3 spans 15 amino acids. Per germline, CDR1 LGHDT and CDR2 YNNKEL (reference sequence). CDR3 sequence: CASSHYSQGARGYTF. CDR3 coding DNA: TGTGCCAGCAGCCATTACTCACAGGGGGCGCGAGGCTACACCTTC.

This chain links TRBV6-6 with TRBJ1-1; TRBD1 agrees at 9 bases. After removal of 8 bases from V and 2 bases from J, the junction contained 6 bases not matched to a gene. The CDR3 consists of 14 residues. CDR1 and CDR2 (germline): MNHNY, SVGAGI (reference sequence). CDR3 in amino acids: CASRDRVGNTEAFF. The DNA for the CDR3 is TGTGCCAGCCGGGACAGGGTGGGAAACACTGAAGCTTTCTTT.

This chain joins TRBV7-9 and TRBJ1-2, with TRBD1 matching 7 bases. V lost 5 bases and J lost 7; bases outside the gene matches: 4. The length of the CDR3 is 12 residues. Germline CDR1 reads SEHNR; CDR2 reads FQNEAQ (reference sequence). The CDR3, as DNA: TGTGCCAGCAGCAAGGACAGGAGTGGCTACACCTTC. Its translation is CASSKDRSGYTF.

The V gene is TRBV7-3, the J gene TRBJ2-2, with D possibly TRBD1 on 5 matching bases. The CDR3 extends over 15 amino acids. Per the germline V gene, CDR1 is SGHTA and CDR2 is FQGTGA. V lost 5 bases to trimming and J lost 4 bases, with 14 bases between them. The CDR3 bases are TGTGCCAGCAGCACTCGGACACCTACCACCGGGGAGCTGTTTTTT. Protein sequence: CASSTRTPTTGELFF.

Details on this clone: The sample holds other DNA sequences that translate to the same CDR3. The rearrangement links TRBV27 to TRBJ2-1, with 12 bases lining up with TRBD2. The CDR3 extends over 18 amino acids. V was pared by 6 bases and J by 4 bases, with 13 bases of the junction left unmatched. Germline V gene sequence: CDR1 MNHEY, CDR2 SMNVEV (reference sequence). The CDR3 DNA reads as TGTGCCAGCAGCCTCGGACTAGCGGGAAAAGGGGTTTACAATGAGCAGTTCTTC. Amino acid sequence: CASSLGLAGKGVYNEQFF.

This clone was found once. The V and J genes are TRBV30 and TRBJ2-7, with 7 positions matching TRBD2. The CDR3 runs to 12 residues. J lost 4 bases, V lost 3 bases, and 3 bases had no gene match. Germline CDR1 and CDR2: GTSNPN and SVGIG (reference sequence). The CDR3 region has the DNA TGTGCCTGGAGGGGGGGGGATTACGAGCAGTACTTC. This translates into CAWRGGDYEQYF.

The rearrangement links TRBV5-1 to TRBJ2-1; D perhaps matches TRBD2 (5 bases). The V gene lost 3 bases and the J gene lost 7 bases, with 11 bases spanning the gap. The CDR3 extends over 13 amino acids. CDR1 and CDR2 (germline): SGHRS, YFSETQ. CDR3 loop: CASSSLTRNEQFF. DNA of the CDR3: TGCGCCAGCAGCTCCCTAACTAGGAATGAGCAGTTCTTC.

The chain couples TRBV2 to TRBJ2-1, with a possible D match to TRBD1 (7 bases). In germline, CDR1 is SNHLY, CDR2 FYNNEI. Trimming shortened V by 4 bases and J by 13 bases, and 17 bases separated the two germline ends. The CDR3 is 13 residues long. The chain's CDR3 is CASSAFQGGIQFF. The CDR3 nucleotides are TGTGCCAGCAGTGCGTTTCAGGGGGGAATCCAGTTCTTC.

The genes are TRBV7-3 and TRBJ1-4; tentatively, D is TRBD1 (5 bases). Germline V gene data show CDR1 as SGHTA and CDR2 as FQGTGA. The CDR3 has 15 amino acids. The V end was cut by 0 bases, the J end by 4 bases, with 9 bases between. CDR3 sequence (DNA): TGTGCCAGCAGCTTAACAGGGGCCCATAATGAAAAACTGTTTTTT. It encodes CASSLTGAHNEKLFF.

V and J are TRBV18 and TRBJ1-5; weak D call: TRBD1 (6 bases). The CDR3 consists of 13 residues. Germline V CDR1 and CDR2: KGHSH, LQKENI. With 3 bases removed from V and 7 bases from J, the gap between germline ends came to 10 bases. CDR3 sequence (DNA): TGTGCCAGCTCACCCGGGACACACCAGCCCCAGCATTTT. Translation gives CASSPGTHQPQHF.